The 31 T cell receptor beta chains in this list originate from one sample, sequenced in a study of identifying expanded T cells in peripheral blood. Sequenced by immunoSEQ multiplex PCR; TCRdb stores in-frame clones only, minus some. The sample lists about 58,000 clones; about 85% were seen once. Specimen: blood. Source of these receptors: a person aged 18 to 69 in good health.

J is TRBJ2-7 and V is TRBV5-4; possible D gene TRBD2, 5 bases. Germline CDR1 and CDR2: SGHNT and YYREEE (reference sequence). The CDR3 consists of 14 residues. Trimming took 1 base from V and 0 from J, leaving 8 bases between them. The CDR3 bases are TGTGCCAGCAGCTTGTTGGGGAGCTCCTACGAGCAGTACGTC. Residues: CASSLLGSSYEQYV.

The CDR3 DNA sequence: TGTGCCAGCAGCCGAATGGGCCAGTCAGGCGAGCAGTACTTC. This sequence encodes CASSRMGQSGEQYF. The J gene is TRBJ2-7, the V gene TRBV7-9, with D hard to call. V was pared by 5 bases and J by 6 bases, with 17 bases between. The CDR3 is made up of 14 amino acids. Germline V CDR1 and CDR2: SEHNR, FQNEAQ (reference sequence).

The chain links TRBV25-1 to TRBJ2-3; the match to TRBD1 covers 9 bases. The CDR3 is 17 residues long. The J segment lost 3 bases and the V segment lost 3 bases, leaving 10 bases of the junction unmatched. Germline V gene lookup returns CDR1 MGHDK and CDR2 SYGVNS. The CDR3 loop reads CASSDSRQGVRTDTQYF. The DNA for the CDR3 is TGTGCCAGCAGTGACTCCCGACAGGGGGTAAGAACAGATACGCAGTATTTT. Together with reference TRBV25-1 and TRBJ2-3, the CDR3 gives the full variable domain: EADIYQTPRYLVIGTGKKITLECSQTMGHDKMYWYQQDPGMELHLIHYSYGVNSTEKGDLSSESTVSRIRTEHFPLTLESARPSHTSQYLCASSDSRQGVRTDTQYFGPGTRLTVL.

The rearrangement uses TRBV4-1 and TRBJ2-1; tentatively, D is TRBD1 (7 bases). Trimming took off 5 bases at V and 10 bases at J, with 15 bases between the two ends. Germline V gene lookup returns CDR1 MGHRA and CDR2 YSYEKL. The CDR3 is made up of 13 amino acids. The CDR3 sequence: CASSFKSGGEQFF. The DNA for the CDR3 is TGCGCCAGCAGCTTCAAATCAGGGGGGGAGCAGTTCTTC.

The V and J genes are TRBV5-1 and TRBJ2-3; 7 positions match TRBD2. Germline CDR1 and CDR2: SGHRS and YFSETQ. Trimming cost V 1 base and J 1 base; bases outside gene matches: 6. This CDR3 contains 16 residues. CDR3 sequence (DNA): TGCGCCAGCAGCTTGCGGCCAAGCGGGGGCACAGATACGCAGTATTTT. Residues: CASSLRPSGGTDTQYF.

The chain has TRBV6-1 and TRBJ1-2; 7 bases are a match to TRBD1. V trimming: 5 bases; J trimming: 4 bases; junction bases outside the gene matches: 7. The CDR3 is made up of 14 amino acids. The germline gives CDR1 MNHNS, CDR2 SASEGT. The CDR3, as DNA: TGTGCCAGCAGTCCTCGACAGGGCCTCTATGGCTACACCTTC. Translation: CASSPRQGLYGYTF.

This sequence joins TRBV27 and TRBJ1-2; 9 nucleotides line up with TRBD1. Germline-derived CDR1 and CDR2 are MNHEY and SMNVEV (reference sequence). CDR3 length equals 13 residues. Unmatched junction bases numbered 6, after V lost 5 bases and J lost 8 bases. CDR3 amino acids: CASSPSGQGGYTF. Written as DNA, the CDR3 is TGTGCCAGCAGTCCCTCGGGACAGGGAGGCTACACCTTC.

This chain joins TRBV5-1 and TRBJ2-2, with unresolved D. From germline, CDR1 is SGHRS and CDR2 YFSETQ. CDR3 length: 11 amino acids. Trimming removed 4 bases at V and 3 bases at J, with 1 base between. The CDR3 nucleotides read TGCGCCAGCAGCGACACCGGGGAGCTGTTTTTT. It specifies CASSDTGELFF.

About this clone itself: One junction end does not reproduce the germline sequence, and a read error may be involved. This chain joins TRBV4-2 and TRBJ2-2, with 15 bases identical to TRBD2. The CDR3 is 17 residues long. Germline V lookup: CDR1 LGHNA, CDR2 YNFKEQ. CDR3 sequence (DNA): TGTGCCAGCAGCCACGGGACTAGCGGGGGGAACTCCGGGGAGCTGTTTTTT. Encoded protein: CASSHGTSGGNSGELFF.

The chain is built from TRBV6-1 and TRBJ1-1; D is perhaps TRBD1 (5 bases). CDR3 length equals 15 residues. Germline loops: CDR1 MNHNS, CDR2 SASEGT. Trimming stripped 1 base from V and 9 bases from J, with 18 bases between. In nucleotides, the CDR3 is TGTGCCAGCAGTGAAGTCAATCACCTGCAGGGCCAAGCTTTCTTT. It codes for CASSEVNHLQGQAFF.

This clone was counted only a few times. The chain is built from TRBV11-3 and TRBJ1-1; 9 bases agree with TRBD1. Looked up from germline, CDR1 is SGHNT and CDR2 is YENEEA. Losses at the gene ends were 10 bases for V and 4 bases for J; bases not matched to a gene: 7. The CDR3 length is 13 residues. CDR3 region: CATRTGDVTEAFF. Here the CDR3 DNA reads TGTGCCACCCGGACAGGGGATGTCACTGAAGCTTTCTTT.

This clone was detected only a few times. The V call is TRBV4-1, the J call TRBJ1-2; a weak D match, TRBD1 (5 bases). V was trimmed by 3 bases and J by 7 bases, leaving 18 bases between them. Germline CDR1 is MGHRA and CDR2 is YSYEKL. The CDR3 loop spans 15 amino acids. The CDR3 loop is CASSQADSGRIGYTF. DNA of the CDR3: TGCGCCAGCAGCCAGGCCGACAGCGGGCGGATTGGCTACACCTTC.

CDR3 sequence: CASSVNPGQVTEAFF. CDR3 nucleotide sequence: TGTGCCAGCAGCGTAAATCCGGGACAGGTAACTGAAGCTTTCTTT. J is TRBJ1-1 and V is TRBV5-4; 8 positions match TRBD1. The germline CDR1 and CDR2 sequences are SGHNT and YYREEE (reference sequence). Trimming at V came to 4 bases and at J to 5 bases, leaving 10 bases not matched to a gene. The CDR3 consists of 15 residues.

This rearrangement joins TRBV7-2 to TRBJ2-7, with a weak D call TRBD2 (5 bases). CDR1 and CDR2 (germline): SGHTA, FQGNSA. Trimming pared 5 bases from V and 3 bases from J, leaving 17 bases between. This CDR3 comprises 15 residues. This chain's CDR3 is CASSLSRGLNYEQYF. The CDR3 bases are TGTGCCAGCAGCCTATCACGTGGACTGAACTACGAGCAGTACTTC.

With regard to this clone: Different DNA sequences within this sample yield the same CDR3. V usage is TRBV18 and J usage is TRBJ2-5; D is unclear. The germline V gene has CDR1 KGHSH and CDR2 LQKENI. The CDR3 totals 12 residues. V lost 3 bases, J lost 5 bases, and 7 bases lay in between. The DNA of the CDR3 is TGTGCCAGCTCACCCATTGGGGAGACCCAGTACTTC. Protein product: CASSPIGETQYF.

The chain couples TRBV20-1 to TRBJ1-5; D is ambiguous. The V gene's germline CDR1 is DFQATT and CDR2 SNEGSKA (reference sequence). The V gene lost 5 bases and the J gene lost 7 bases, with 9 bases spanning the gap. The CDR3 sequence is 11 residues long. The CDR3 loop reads CSAGSRQPQHF. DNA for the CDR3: TGCAGTGCTGGTAGCCGGCAGCCCCAGCATTTT.

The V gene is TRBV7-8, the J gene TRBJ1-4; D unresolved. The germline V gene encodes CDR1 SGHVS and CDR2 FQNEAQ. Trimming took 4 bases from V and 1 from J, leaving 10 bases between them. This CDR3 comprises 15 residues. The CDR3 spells CASSSDGRTNEKLFF. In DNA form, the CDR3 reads TGTGCCAGCAGCTCAGACGGCCGAACTAATGAAAAACTGTTTTTT.

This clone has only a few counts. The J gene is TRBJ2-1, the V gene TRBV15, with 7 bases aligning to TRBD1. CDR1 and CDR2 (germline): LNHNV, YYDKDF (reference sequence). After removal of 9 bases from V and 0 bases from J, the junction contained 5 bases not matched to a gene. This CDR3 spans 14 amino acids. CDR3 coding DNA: TGTGCCACGAAAGGGGGCAGCTCCTACAATGAGCAGTTCTTC. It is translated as CATKGGSSYNEQFF.

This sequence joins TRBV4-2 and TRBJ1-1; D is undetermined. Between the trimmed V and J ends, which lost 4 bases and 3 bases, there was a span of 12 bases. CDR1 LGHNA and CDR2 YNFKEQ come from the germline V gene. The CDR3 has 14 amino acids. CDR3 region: CASSPPYSYTEAFF. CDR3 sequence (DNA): TGTGCCAGCAGCCCTCCCTACAGCTACACTGAAGCTTTCTTT.

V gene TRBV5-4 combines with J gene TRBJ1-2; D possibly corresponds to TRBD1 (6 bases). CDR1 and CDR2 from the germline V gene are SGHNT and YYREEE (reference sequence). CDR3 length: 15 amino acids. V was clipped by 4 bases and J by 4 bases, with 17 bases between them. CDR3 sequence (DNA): TGTGCCAGCAGCCCCAGGGACGGGGGCCCCTATGGCTACACCTTC. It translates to CASSPRDGGPYGYTF.

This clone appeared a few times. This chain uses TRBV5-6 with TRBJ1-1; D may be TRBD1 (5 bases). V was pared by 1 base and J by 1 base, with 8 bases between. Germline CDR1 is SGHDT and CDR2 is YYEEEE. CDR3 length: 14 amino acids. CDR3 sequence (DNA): TGTGCCAGCAGCTTGTGGGACGGGAACACTGAAGCTTTCTTT. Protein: CASSLWDGNTEAFF.

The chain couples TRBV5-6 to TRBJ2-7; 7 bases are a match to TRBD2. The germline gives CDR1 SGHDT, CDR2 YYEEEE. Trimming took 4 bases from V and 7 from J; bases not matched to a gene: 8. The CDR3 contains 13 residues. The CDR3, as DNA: TGTGCCAGCAGCCGTGGGAGGGGCGGAGAGCAGTACTTC. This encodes CASSRGRGGEQYF.

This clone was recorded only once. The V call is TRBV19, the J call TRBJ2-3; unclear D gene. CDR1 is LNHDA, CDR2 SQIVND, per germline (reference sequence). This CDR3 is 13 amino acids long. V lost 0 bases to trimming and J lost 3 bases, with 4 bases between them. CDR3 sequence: CASSIDWTDTQYF. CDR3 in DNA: TGTGCCAGTAGTATAGACTGGACAGATACGCAGTATTTT.

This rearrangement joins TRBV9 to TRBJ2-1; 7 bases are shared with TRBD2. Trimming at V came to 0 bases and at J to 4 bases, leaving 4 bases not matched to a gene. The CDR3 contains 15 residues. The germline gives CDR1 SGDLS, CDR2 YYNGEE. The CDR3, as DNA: TGTGCCAGCAGCGTAGACAGCGGGGCATACAATGAGCAGTTCTTC. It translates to CASSVDSGAYNEQFF.

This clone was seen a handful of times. Written as DNA, the CDR3 is TGTGCCAGTAGTCCCGGGCCCGGCGGGGGCGGCTACACCTTC. Its protein product is CASSPGPGGGGYTF. The V call is TRBV19, the J call TRBJ1-2; D perhaps matches TRBD1 (6 bases). Germline values: CDR1 LNHDA, CDR2 SQIVND (reference sequence). The CDR3 runs 14 residues. The V end was cut by 5 bases, the J end by 8 bases, with 18 bases between.

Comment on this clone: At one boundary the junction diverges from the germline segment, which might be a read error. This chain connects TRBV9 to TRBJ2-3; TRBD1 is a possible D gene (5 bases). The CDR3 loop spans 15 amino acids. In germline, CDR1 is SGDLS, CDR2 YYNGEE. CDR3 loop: CASSVSLRGSETQYF. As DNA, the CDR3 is TGTGCCAGCAGCGTATCCTTAAGGGGATCAGAGACGCAGTATTTT.

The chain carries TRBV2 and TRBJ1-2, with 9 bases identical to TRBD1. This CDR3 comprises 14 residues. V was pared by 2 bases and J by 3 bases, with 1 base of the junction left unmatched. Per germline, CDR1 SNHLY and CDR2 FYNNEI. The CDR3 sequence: CASSEWDRDYGYTF. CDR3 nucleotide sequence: TGTGCCAGCAGTGAATGGGACAGGGACTATGGCTACACCTTC. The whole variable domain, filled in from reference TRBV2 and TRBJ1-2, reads EPEVTQTPSHQVTQMGQEVILRCVPISNHLYFYWYRQILGQKVEFLVSFYNNEISEKSEIFDDQFSVERPDGSNFTLKIRSTKLEDSAMYFCASSEWDRDYGYTFGSGTRLTVV.

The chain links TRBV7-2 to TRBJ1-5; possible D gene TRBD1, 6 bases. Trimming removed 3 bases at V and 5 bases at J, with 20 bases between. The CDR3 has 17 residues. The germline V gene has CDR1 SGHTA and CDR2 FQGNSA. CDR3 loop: CASSFFGLNREDQPQHF. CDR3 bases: TGTGCCAGCAGCTTCTTTGGCCTGAACAGGGAGGATCAGCCCCAGCATTTT.

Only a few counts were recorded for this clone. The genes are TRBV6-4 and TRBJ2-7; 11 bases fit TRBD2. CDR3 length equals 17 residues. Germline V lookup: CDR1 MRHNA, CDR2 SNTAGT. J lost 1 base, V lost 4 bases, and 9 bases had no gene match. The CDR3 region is CASSVVTSGGMSYEQYV. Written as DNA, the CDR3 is TGTGCCAGCAGTGTGGTAACTAGCGGGGGAATGTCCTACGAGCAGTACGTC.

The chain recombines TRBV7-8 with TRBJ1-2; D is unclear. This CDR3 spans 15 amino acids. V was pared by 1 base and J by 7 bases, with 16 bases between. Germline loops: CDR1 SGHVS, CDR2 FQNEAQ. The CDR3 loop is CASSLGLDLRGGYTF. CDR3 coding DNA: TGTGCCAGCAGCTTAGGGTTGGACCTACGGGGTGGCTACACCTTC.

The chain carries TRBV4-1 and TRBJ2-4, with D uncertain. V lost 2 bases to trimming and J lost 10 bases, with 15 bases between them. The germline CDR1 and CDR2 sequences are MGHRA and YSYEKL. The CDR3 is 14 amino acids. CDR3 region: CASSQQMGHTIQYF. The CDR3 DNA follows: TGCGCCAGCAGCCAACAAATGGGCCACACAATTCAGTACTTC.